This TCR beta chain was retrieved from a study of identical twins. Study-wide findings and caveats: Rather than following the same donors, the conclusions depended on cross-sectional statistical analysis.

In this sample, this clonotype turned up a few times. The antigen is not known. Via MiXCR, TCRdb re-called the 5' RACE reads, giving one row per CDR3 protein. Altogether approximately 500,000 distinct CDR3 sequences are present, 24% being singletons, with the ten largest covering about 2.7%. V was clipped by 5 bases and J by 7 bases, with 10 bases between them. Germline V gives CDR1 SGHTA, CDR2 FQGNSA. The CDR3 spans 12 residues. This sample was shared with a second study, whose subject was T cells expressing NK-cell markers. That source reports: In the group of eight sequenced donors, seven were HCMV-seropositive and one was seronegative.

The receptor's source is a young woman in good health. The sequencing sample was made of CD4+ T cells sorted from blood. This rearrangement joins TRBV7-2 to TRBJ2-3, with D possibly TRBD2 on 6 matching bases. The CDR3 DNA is TGTGCCAGCAGCCAACGGGGGTATACGCAGTATTTT. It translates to CASSQRGYTQYF. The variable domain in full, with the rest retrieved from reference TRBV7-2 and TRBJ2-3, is GAGVSQSPSNKVTEKGKDVELRCDPISGHTALYWYRQSLGQGLEFLIYFQGNSAPDKSGLPSDRFSAERTGGSVSTLTIQRTQQEDSAVYLCASSQRGYTQYFGPGTRLTVL.